The 24 T cell receptor beta chains below come from one sample, sequenced in a study of shared clonotypes between healthy human individuals. TCRdb keeps only in-frame clones here, not all; method: immunoSEQ multiplex PCR. The sample holds 170,000 or so clones, around 63% seen once. Sequenced input: memory CD4+ T cells sorted from blood. Subset here: CD45RA-negative fraction. The source of these receptors is a man between 25 and 39 years old in good health.

J is TRBJ2-3 and V is TRBV5-1; D not certain. The CDR3 covers 14 residues. The V end was cut by 0 bases, the J end by 4 bases, with 9 bases between. Germline-derived CDR1 and CDR2 are SGHRS and YFSETQ. In DNA form, the CDR3 reads TGCGCCAGCAGCTTGGGTTTCGGGTCAGATACGCAGTATTTT. Amino acid sequence: CASSLGFGSDTQYF.

The rearrangement uses TRBV25-1 and TRBJ2-7; D unresolved. Germline loops: CDR1 MGHDK, CDR2 SYGVNS. The CDR3 is 12 residues long. Trimming took off 5 bases at V and 6 bases at J, with 11 bases between the two ends. In DNA, the CDR3 is TGTGCCAGCAGTCCACCCGGCCGCGAGCAGTACTTC. Encoded protein: CASSPPGREQYF.

In its sample, this clone was seen a few times. V usage is TRBV4-1 and J usage is TRBJ2-3, with D perhaps TRBD1 (5 bases). The V end lost 2 bases, the J end lost 4 bases, and 10 bases lay between the germline ends. The length of the CDR3 is 14 residues. CDR1 and CDR2 (germline): MGHRA, YSYEKL. The CDR3 region has the DNA TGCGCCAGCAGCCAAATCGGCAGGGCAGATACGCAGTATTTT. It yields the protein CASSQIGRADTQYF.

V gene TRBV6-1 combines with J gene TRBJ2-1, with 15 positions matching TRBD2. J lost 9 bases, V lost 5 bases, and 5 bases had no gene match. The CDR3 is made up of 15 amino acids. CDR1 and CDR2 from the germline V gene are MNHNS and SASEGT. The CDR3 spells CASSTPGLAGGEQFF. The CDR3 DNA sequence: TGTGCCAGCAGTACCCCGGGACTAGCGGGAGGTGAGCAGTTCTTC.

This clone was picked up a small number of times. The CDR3 region is CASSPVQEAFQFF. CDR3 nucleotide sequence: TGTGCCAGCTCACCGGTACAGGAGGCCTTCCAGTTCTTC. This chain uses TRBV18 with TRBJ2-1; the D gene could be TRBD1 or TRBD2 (5 bases each). With 3 bases removed from V and 13 bases from J, the gap between germline ends came to 16 bases. Germline CDR1 is KGHSH and CDR2 is LQKENI. The CDR3 extends over 13 amino acids.

The J gene is TRBJ2-3, the V gene TRBV11-2, with 8 bases matching TRBD2. The trim removed 7 bases at V and 4 bases at J, leaving 7 bases unmatched. CDR1 SGHAT and CDR2 FQNNGV come from the germline V gene. This CDR3 has 14 residues. Here the CDR3 DNA reads TGTGCCAGCAACGTGCCGGGAGGGCCAGATACGCAGTATTTT. Translated, it gives CASNVPGGPDTQYF. Full variable domain (rest looked up from reference TRBV11-2 and TRBJ2-3): EAGVAQSPRYKIIEKRQSVAFWCNPISGHATLYWYQQILGQGPKLLIQFQNNGVVDDSQLPKDRFSAERLKGVDSTLKIQPAKLEDSAVYLCASNVPGGPDTQYFGPGTRLTVL.

The genes are TRBV7-2 and TRBJ2-2, with 10 bases fitting TRBD2. Unmatched junction bases numbered 6, after V lost 5 bases and J lost 6 bases. The CDR3 spans 15 residues. Germline V gene data show CDR1 as SGHTA and CDR2 as FQGNSA. The CDR3 DNA reads as TGTGCCAGCAGCCCCACTAGCGGGAAGGCCGGGGAGCTGTTTTTT. Protein: CASSPTSGKAGELFF.

This clone is a singleton in its sample. Here the CDR3 reads CASSLAPGLSDTQYF. The CDR3 nucleotides read TGTGCCAGCAGCTTAGCCCCGGGGCTATCAGATACGCAGTATTTT. The gene calls are TRBV7-3 and TRBJ2-3, with D possibly called TRBD1 or TRBD2 (5 bases each). V gave up 2 bases and J gave up 4 bases, with 13 bases separating them. Germline CDR1 is SGHTA and CDR2 is FQGTGA. CDR3 length: 15 residues.

This chain uses TRBV5-1 with TRBJ2-1; no definite D call. The CDR3 spans 15 residues. The V gene's germline CDR1 is SGHRS and CDR2 YFSETQ. V dropped 3 bases and J dropped 8 bases, with 18 bases sitting between them. CDR3 region: CASSSLDTGRDEQFF. The DNA for the CDR3 is TGCGCCAGCAGCTCTTTAGATACGGGTCGCGATGAGCAGTTCTTC.

The chain has TRBV15 and TRBJ2-7, with D possibly matching TRBD1 (6 bases). Germline CDR1 and CDR2: LNHNV and YYDKDF (reference sequence). The CDR3 is 12 residues long. Trimming pared 0 bases from V and 12 bases from J, leaving 12 bases between. This CDR3 is CATSREQGQRYF. CDR3 bases: TGTGCCACCAGCAGAGAGCAAGGACAGAGGTACTTC.

The chain carries TRBV10-1 and TRBJ2-7, with TRBD2 identical over 9 bases. From germline, CDR1 is WNHNN and CDR2 SYGVQD (reference sequence). CDR3 size: 15 residues. The V gene end was trimmed by 2 bases and the J gene end by 2 bases; junction bases not matched to a gene: 4. CDR3 nucleotide sequence: TGCGCCAGCAGTGAGATAGCGGGAGCGCCCTACGAGCAGTACTTC. Translated: CASSEIAGAPYEQYF.

CDR3 nucleotides: TGTGCCAGCAGTCAGGGGGGGACTAATGAAAAACTGTTTTTT. Its translation: CASSQGGTNEKLFF. The chain links TRBV6-1 to TRBJ1-4, with 7 positions matching TRBD1. V was clipped by 5 bases and J by 2 bases; unmatched bases: 2. The CDR3 contains 14 residues. Per the germline V gene, CDR1 is MNHNS and CDR2 is SASEGT.

This clone has just one count. The rearrangement uses TRBV7-6 and TRBJ2-3; TRBD1 agrees at 8 bases. The J segment lost 4 bases and the V segment lost 1 base, leaving 4 bases of the junction unmatched. Germline assignment: CDR1 SGHVS and CDR2 FNYEAQ. The CDR3 length is 15 residues. This CDR3 reads CASSLGTGSADTQYF. CDR3 sequence (DNA): TGTGCCAGCAGCTTAGGGACAGGGAGTGCAGATACGCAGTATTTT.

The rearrangement links TRBV19 to TRBJ1-1; D is ambiguous. V dropped 2 bases and J dropped 2 bases, with 12 bases sitting between them. CDR1 and CDR2 from the germline V gene are LNHDA and SQIVND (reference sequence). This CDR3 comprises 15 residues. The CDR3 bases are TGTGCCAGTAGTATAAGGTCTTTTGGAAACACTGAAGCTTTCTTT. Protein product: CASSIRSFGNTEAFF.

The V call is TRBV9, the J call TRBJ2-1, with D tentatively TRBD2 (5 bases). Deletions cut 0 bases from V and 0 bases from J, with 13 bases between. CDR3 length: 17 amino acids. CDR1 SGDLS and CDR2 YYNGEE come from the germline V gene. CDR3 in DNA: TGTGCCAGCAGCGTAGGGGTTAGCGTCAACTCCTACAATGAGCAGTTCTTC. This gives the protein CASSVGVSVNSYNEQFF. The whole variable domain, remainder taken from reference TRBV9 and TRBJ2-1, is DSGVTQTPKHLITATGQRVTLRCSPRSGDLSVYWYQQSLDQGLQFLIQYYNGEERAKGNILERFSAQQFPDLHSELNLSSLELGDSALYFCASSVGVSVNSYNEQFFGPGTRLTVL.

This clone has just a few counts. The chain links TRBV28 to TRBJ1-1; D might be TRBD1 (5 bases). Per germline, CDR1 MDHEN and CDR2 SYDVKM. With 4 bases removed from V and 1 base from J, the gap between germline ends came to 22 bases. The CDR3 length is 18 residues. The CDR3 loop is CASSSGTALSRTNTEAFF. Here the CDR3 DNA reads TGTGCCAGCAGTTCCGGGACGGCCTTGTCGAGAACGAACACTGAAGCTTTCTTT.

The CDR3 loop reads CASSNRLEGEQYF. CDR3 coding DNA: TGTGCCAGTAGTAACCGACTAGAGGGCGAGCAGTACTTC. This chain connects TRBV19 to TRBJ2-7; possible D gene TRBD2, 6 bases. Trimming cost V 4 bases and J 6 bases, with 13 bases left between them. This CDR3 contains 13 residues. Germline V gene sequence: CDR1 LNHDA, CDR2 SQIVND (reference sequence).

The chain links TRBV29-1 to TRBJ2-3; D perhaps matches TRBD1 (5 bases). The CDR3 spans 14 residues. Trimming removed 1 base from V and 1 base from J, with 9 bases in between. CDR1 and CDR2 (germline): SQVTM, ANQGSEA. CDR3 nucleotides: TGCAGCGTTGAAGTTGGGGCTGGCACAGATACGCAGTATTTT. Its translation: CSVEVGAGTDTQYF.

This chain links TRBV5-1 with TRBJ1-2, with 7 nucleotides matching TRBD1. Germline V gene data show CDR1 as SGHRS and CDR2 as YFSETQ. Trimming took 4 bases from V and 5 from J; bases not matched to a gene: 8. This CDR3 contains 14 residues. CDR3 nucleotides: TGCGCCAGCAGCACCGGACAGGAGGGGTATGGCTACACCTTC. It translates to CASSTGQEGYGYTF.

The chain employs TRBV27 and TRBJ2-7, with 10 bases lining up with TRBD2. With V trimmed by 6 bases and J by 4 bases, 12 bases remained unmatched. The germline V gene has CDR1 MNHEY and CDR2 SMNVEV (reference sequence). CDR3 length: 16 amino acids. CDR3 DNA sequence: TGTGCCAGCAGAAGAAATTCCCAAGCGGGAGGGTACGAGCAGTACTTC. Its translation: CASRRNSQAGGYEQYF.

The sample holds a few counts of this clone. The genes are TRBV18 and TRBJ2-5, with TRBD1 matching over 7 bases. This CDR3 has 15 residues. Germline V CDR1 and CDR2: KGHSH, LQKENI. V shed 6 bases, J shed 4 bases, and the junction held 11 bases outside the gene matches. The CDR3 loop is CASSPRQGQAETQYF. The CDR3, as DNA: TGTGCCAGCTCCCCTAGACAAGGACAGGCAGAGACCCAGTACTTC.

Only one count was recorded for this clone. This rearrangement joins TRBV28 to TRBJ1-5; D is unresolved. The length of the CDR3 is 12 residues. The V end lost 8 bases, the J end lost 5 bases, and 10 bases lay between the germline ends. Looked up from germline, CDR1 is MDHEN and CDR2 is SYDVKM. The CDR3 sequence is CASLNRYQPQHF. The CDR3 nucleotides are TGTGCCAGCCTGAACAGATATCAGCCCCAGCATTTT.

This clone was detected a few times. The chain couples TRBV19 to TRBJ2-1; a possible D gene is TRBD2 (5 bases). The CDR3 totals 14 residues. The germline V gene encodes CDR1 LNHDA and CDR2 SQIVND (reference sequence). V was clipped by 4 bases and J by 8 bases, with 15 bases between them. The CDR3 loop reads CASSRSSRADEQFF. The CDR3 DNA reads as TGTGCCAGTAGTAGGTCTAGCCGGGCGGATGAGCAGTTCTTC. Using reference TRBV19 and TRBJ2-1 for the parts outside the CDR3, the full variable domain is DGGITQSPKYLFRKEGQNVTLSCEQNLNHDAMYWYRQDPGQGLRLIYYSQIVNDFQKGDIAEGYSVSREKKESFPLTVTSAQKNPTAFYLCASSRSSRADEQFFGPGTRLTVL.

This clone was counted only a few times. This chain connects TRBV6-6 to TRBJ2-7; D is perhaps TRBD1 (5 bases). Trimming cost V 7 bases and J 0 bases, with 16 bases left between them. The germline CDR1 and CDR2 sequences are MNHNY and SVGAGI (reference sequence). The CDR3 is 15 amino acids. The CDR3 region has the DNA TGTGCCAGCAAGGCTGGGGCAGCGACCTCCTACGAGCAGTACTTC. Amino acids: CASKAGAATSYEQYF.